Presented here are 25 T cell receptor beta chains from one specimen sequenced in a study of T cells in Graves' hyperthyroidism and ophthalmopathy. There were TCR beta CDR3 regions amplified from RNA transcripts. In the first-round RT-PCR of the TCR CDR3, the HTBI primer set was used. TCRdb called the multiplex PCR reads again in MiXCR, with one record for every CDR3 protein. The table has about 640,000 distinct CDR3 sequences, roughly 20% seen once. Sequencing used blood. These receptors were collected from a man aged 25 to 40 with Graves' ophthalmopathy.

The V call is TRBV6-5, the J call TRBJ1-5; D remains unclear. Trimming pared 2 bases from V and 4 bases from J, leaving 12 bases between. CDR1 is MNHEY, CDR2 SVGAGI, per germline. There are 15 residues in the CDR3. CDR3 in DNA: TGTGCCAGCAGTTACAGTAGGCAGGCAAATCAGCCCCAGCATTTT. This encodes CASSYSRQANQPQHF.

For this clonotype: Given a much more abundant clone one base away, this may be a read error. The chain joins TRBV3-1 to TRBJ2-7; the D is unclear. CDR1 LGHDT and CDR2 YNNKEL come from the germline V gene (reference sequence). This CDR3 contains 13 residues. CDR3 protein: CASSHGRLNERYF. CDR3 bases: TGTGCCAGCAGCCACGGCAGACTCAACGAGCGGTACTTC.

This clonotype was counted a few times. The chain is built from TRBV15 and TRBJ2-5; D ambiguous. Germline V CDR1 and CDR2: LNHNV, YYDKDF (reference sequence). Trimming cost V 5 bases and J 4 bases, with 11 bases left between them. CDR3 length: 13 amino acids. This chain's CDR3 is CATSLTYPETQYF. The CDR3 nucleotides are TGTGCCACCAGCCTGACGTACCCAGAGACCCAGTACTTC.

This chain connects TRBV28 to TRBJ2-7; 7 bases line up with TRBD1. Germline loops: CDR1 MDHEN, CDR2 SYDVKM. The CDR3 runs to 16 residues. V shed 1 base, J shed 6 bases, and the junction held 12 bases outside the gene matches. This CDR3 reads CASSLYPTGICGEQYF. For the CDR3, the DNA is TGTGCCAGCAGTTTATATCCGACAGGGATCTGTGGCGAGCAGTACTTC. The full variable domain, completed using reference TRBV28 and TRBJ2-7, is DVKVTQSSRYLVKRTGEKVFLECVQDMDHENMFWYRQDPGLGLRLIYFSYDVKMKEKGDIPEGYSVSREKKERFSLILESASTNQTSMYLCASSLYPTGICGEQYFGPGTRLTVT.

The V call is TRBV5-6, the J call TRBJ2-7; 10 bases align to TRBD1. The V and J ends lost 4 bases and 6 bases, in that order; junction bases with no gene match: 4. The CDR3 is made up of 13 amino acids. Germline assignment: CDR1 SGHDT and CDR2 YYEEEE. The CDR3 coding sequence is TGTGCCAGCAGCATCGACAGGGGGCGCGAGCAGTACTTC. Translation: CASSIDRGREQYF.

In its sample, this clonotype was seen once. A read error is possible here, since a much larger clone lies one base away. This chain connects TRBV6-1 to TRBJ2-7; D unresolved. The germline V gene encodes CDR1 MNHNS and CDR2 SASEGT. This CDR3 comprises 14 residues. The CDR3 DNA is TGTGCCAGCAGTGATAATAGCATGTCCTACGGGCAGTACTTC. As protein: CASSDNSMSYGQYF.

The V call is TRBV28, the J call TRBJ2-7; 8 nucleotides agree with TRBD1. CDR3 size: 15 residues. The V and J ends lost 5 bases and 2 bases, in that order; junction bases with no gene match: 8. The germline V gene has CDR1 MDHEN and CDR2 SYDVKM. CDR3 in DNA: TGTGCCAGCAGTACCGGACAGGGCTTACCCTACGAGCAGTACTTC. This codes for CASSTGQGLPYEQYF.

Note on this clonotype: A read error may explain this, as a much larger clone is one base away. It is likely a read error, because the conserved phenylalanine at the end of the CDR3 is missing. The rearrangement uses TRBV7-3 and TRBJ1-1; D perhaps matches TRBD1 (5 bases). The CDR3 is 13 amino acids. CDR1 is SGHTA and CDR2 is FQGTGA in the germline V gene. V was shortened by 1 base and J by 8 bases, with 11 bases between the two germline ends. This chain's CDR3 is CASSLMGGTEAFL. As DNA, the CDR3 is TGTGCCAGCAGCTTAATGGGAGGGACGGAAGCTTTCCTT.

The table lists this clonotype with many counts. CDR3 nucleotide sequence: TGTGCCAGCAGCCCGGGACTAGGCCTATCCTACGAGCAGTACTTC. Amino acids: CASSPGLGLSYEQYF. The chain links TRBV12-3 or TRBV12-4 to TRBJ2-7; 8 bases line up with TRBD2. The CDR3 is made up of 15 amino acids. J lost 1 base, V lost 6 bases, and 8 bases had no gene match.

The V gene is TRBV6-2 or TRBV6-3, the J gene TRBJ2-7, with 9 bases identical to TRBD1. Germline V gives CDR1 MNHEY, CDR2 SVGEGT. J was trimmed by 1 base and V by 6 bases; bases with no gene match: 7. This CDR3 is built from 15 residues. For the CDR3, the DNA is TGTGCCAGCAGACCGGGACAGGGTATTTCCTACGAGCAGTACTTC. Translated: CASRPGQGISYEQYF.

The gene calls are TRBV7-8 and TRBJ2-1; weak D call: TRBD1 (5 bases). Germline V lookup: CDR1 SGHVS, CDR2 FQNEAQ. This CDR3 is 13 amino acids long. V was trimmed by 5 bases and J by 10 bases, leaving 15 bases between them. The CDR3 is CASSPRRVQEQFF. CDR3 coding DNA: TGTGCCAGCAGCCCCCGCAGGGTTCAGGAGCAGTTCTTC.

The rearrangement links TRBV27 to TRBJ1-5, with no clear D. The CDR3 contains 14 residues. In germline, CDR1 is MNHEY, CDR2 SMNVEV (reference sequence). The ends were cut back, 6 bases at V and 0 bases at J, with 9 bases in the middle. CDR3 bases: TGTGCCAGCAGAGGCGGGAATAGCAATCAGCCCCAGCATTTT. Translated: CASRGGNSNQPQHF.

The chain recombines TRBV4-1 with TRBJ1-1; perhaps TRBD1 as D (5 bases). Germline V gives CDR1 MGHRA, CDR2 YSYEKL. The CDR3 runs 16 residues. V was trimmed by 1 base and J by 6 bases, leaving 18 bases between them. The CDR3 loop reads CASSQGGGMRRAEAFF. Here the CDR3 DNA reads TGCGCCAGCAGCCAAGGGGGGGGGATGAGGCGCGCTGAAGCTTTCTTT.

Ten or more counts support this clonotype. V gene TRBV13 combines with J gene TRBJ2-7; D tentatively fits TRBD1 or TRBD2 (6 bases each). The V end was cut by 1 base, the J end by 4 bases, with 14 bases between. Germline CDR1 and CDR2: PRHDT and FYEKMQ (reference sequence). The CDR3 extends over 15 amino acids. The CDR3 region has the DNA TGTGCCAGCAGCTTAGAACAGGGAGCGGGTTACGAGCAGTACTTC. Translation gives CASSLEQGAGYEQYF.

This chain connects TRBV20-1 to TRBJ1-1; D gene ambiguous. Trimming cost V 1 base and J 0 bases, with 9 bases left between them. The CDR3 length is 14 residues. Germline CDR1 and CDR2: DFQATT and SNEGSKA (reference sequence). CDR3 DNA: TGCAGTGCTAGAGCCCTGACCATGAACACTGAAGCTTTCTTT. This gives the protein CSARALTMNTEAFF.

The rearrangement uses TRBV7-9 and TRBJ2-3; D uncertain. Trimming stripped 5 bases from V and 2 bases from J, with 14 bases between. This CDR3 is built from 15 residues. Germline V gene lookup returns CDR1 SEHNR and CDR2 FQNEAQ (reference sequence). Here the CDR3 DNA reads TGTGCCAGCAGCGCTGAAATGACCACCACAGATACGCAGTATTTT. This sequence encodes CASSAEMTTTDTQYF.

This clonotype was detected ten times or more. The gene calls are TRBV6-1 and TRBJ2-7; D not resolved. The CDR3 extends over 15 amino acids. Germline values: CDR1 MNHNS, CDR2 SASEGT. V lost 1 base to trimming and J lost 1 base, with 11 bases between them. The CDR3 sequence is CASSEGFGPSYEQYF. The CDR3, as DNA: TGTGCCAGCAGTGAAGGATTCGGACCGTCCTACGAGCAGTACTTC.

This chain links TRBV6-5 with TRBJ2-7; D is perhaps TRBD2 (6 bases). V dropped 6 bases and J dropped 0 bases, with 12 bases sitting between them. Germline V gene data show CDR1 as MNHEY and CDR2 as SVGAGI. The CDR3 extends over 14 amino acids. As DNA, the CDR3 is TGTGCCAGCAGCTACGGGAGTAGCTCCTACGAGCAGTACTTC. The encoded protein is CASSYGSSSYEQYF.

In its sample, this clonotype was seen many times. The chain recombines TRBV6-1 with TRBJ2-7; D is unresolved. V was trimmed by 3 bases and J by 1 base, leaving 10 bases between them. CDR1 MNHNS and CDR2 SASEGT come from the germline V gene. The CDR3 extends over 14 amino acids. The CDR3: CASSEGGESYEQYF. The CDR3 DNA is TGTGCCAGCAGTGAGGGCGGAGAGTCCTACGAGCAGTACTTC.

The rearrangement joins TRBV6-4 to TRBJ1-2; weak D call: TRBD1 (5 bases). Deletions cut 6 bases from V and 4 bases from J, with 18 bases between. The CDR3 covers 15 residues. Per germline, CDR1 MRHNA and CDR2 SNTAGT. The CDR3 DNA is TGTGCCAGCAGAAAGGACGGAGGGGCCGGCTATGGCTACACCTTC. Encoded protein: CASRKDGGAGYGYTF.

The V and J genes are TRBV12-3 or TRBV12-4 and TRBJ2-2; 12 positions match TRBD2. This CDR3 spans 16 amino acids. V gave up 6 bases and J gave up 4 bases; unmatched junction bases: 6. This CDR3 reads CASSGGLAGLTGELFF. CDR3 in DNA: TGTGCCAGCAGCGGGGGACTAGCGGGCCTCACCGGGGAGCTGTTTTTT.

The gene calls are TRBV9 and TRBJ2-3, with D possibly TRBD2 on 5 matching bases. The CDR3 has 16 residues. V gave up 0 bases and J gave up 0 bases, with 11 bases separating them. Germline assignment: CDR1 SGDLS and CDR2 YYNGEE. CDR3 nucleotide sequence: TGTGCCAGCAGCGTAGACCGAGCGGCAAGCACAGATACGCAGTATTTT. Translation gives CASSVDRAASTDTQYF.

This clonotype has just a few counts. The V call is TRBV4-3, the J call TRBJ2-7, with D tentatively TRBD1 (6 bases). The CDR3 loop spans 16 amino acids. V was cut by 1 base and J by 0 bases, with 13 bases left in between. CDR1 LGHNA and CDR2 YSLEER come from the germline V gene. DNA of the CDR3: TGCGCCAGCAGCCAAGCCCTAGGACAGTCCTCCTACGAGCAGTACTTC. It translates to CASSQALGQSSYEQYF.

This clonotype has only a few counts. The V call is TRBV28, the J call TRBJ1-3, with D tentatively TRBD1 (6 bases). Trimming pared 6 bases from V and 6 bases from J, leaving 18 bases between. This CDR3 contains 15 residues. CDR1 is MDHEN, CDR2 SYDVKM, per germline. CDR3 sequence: CASSSNPGQANTIYF. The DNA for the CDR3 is TGTGCCAGCAGCTCCAACCCGGGACAAGCAAACACCATATATTTT. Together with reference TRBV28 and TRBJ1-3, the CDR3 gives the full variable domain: DVKVTQSSRYLVKRTGEKVFLECVQDMDHENMFWYRQDPGLGLRLIYFSYDVKMKEKGDIPEGYSVSREKKERFSLILESASTNQTSMYLCASSSNPGQANTIYFGEGSWLTVV.

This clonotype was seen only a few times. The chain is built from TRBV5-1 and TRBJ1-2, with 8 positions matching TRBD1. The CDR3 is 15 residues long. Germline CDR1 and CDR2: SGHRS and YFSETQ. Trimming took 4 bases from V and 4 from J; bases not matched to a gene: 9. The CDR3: CASSGDRGQFYGYTF. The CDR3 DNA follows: TGCGCCAGCAGCGGTGACAGGGGCCAATTCTATGGCTACACCTTC. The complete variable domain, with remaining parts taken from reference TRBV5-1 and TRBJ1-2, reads KAGVTQTPRYLIKTRGQQVTLSCSPISGHRSVSWYQQTPGQGLQFLFEYFSETQRNKGNFPGRFSGRQFSNSRSEMNVSTLELGDSALYLCASSGDRGQFYGYTFGSGTRLTVV.